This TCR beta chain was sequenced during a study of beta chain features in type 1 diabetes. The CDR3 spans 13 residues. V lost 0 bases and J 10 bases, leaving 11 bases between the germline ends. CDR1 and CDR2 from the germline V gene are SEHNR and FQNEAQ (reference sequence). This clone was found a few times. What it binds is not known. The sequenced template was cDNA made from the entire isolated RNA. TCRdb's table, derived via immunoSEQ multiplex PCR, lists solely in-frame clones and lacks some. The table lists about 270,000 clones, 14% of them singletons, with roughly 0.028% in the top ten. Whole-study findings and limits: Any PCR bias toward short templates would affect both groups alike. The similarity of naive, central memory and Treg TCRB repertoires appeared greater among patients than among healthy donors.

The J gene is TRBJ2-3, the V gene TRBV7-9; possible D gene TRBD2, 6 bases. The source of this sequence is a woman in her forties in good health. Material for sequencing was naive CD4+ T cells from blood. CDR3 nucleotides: TGTGCCAGCAGCTTAGCTGGGACTTTGGCGCAGTATTTT. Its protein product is CASSLAGTLAQYF.